This paragraph covers one TCR beta chain sequence. What it binds is not known. The data stem from a study of identical twins. Everyone who gave samples was a healthy Caucasian. Notes on the study in general: Insertion counts were lower in abundant cord blood beta clonotypes, a trend that memory repertoires did not show. The study drew conclusions from cross-sectional statistical analysis, not from following the same donors.

Through template switching, a universal primer site was introduced, and the cDNA contained unique molecular identifiers. TCRdb fed the 5' RACE reads into MiXCR, producing one record per CDR3 protein. This sample carries approximately 690,000 distinct CDR3 sequences, 6.1% of them seen once, and the ten largest clones take around 1.7%. With 1 base clipped from V and 11 bases from J, the junction kept 12 bases outside the gene matches. The CDR3 has 16 amino acids. The germline gives CDR1 LGHNT, CDR2 FRNRAP. The chain carries TRBV12-5 and TRBJ1-4; 8 bases agree with TRBD1. Material: naive T cells sorted from blood. This clonotype was sampled from a man younger than 30 in good health. The CDR3 nucleotides are TGTGCTAGTGGTTTGGCCACCCCGTACACAGGGGGGAAACTGTTTTTT. Residues: CASGLATPYTGGKLFF.